This T cell receptor beta chain was documented in a study of memory CD4+ T cells and cytomegalovirus serostatus. Regarding the study as a whole: Each of 55 to 80 CMV-associated TCRbeta sequences occurred in one to five individuals.

In the study's own analysis: Out-of-frame sequences were removed, leaving about 2,300,000 distinct TCRbeta sequences. Profiled with immunoSEQ multiplex PCR; TCRdb holds only in-frame clones, not every one. The D gene and trimming were derived from the DNA, and the V and J assignments and clone size from that table. The sample lists 30,000 to 45,000 clones; roughly 78% were seen once. Per the germline V gene, CDR1 is LGHNA and CDR2 is YNFKEQ. This CDR3 has 19 residues. J gave up 5 bases and V 3 bases, and 17 bases lay outside the gene matches. A remark on this clone: Its matching antigen is unknown.

The sort gate was single viable CD3+CD4+CD8-CD45RO+ cells for memory CD4+ T cells. The chain links TRBV4-2 to TRBJ1-3, with 9 positions matching TRBD1. This clonotype originated in an adult in good health and CMV-seropositive. What was sequenced was memory CD4+ T cells from blood. The chain's CDR3 is CASSHNRLTGGEQRNTIYF. In DNA, the CDR3 is TGTGCCAGCAGCCACAACCGTTTAACAGGGGGCGAGCAGAGAAACACCATATATTTT.